This T cell receptor (beta chain) comes out of a study of chemoradiotherapy in HPV16-positive cancers. Regarding this clone: Its antigen is as yet unknown. Other DNA sequences in this specimen translate into the identical CDR3.

Germline loops: CDR1 SGDLS, CDR2 YYNGEE. V was trimmed by 2 bases and J by 0 bases, leaving 12 bases between them. The CDR3 covers 16 residues. Over chemoradiotherapy, repertoires were sampled more than once. General study findings and limits: For HPV16-positive patients, expanding HPV-responsive T cells associated with longer recurrence-free survival. Candidate HPV-specific clones and E7-related TCR motifs grew in tumor during treatment.

TCRdb's table, derived via immunoSEQ multiplex PCR, lists solely in-frame clones and lacks some. The sample includes about 35,000 clones, roughly 78% of them seen just once. The rearrangement links TRBV9 to TRBJ2-1; a possible D gene is TRBD1 (6 bases). Source: blood, taken from a patient who underwent chemoradiotherapy. The clonotype originates from a human donor with HPV-associated anogenital cancer. The CDR3 is CASSVGTLGSYNEQFF. In DNA form, the CDR3 reads TGTGCCAGCAGCGTTGGGACACTCGGCTCCTACAATGAGCAGTTCTTC.